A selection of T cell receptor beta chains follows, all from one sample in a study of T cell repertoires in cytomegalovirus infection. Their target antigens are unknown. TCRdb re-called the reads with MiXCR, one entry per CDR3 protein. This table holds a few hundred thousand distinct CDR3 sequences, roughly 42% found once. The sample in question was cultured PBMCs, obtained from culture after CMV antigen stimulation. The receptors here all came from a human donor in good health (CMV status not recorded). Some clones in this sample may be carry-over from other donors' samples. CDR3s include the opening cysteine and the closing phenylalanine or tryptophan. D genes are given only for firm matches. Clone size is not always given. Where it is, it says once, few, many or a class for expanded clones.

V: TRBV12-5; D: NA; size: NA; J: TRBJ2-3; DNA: TGTGCTAGTGGTTTGGGACCCGTCGGGACCACAGATACGCAGTATTTT; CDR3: CASGLGPVGTTDTQYF
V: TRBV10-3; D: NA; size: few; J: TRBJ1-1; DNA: TGTGCCACTTTACCCGGGGCAGGGGATGAAGCTTTCTTT; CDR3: CATLPGAGDEAFF
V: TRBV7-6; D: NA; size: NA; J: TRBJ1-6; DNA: TGTGCCAGCAGCTTAGGTCAGGGAATTGACAATAATTCACCCCTCCACTTT; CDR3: CASSLGQGIDNNSPLHF
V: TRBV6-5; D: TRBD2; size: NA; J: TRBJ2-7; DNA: TGTGCCAGCTCCCCGGGCGGGAGTGGGTACGAGCAGTACTTC; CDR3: CASSPGGSGYEQYF
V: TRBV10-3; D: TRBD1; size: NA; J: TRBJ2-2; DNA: TGTGCCATCAGTGGACAGGGTCCGGGGACCGGGGAGCTGTTTTTT; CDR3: CAISGQGPGTGELFF
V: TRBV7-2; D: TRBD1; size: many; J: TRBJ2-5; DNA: TGTGCCAGCAGCCCACGGACAGGGGGAGAGACCCAGTACTTC; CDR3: CASSPRTGGETQYF
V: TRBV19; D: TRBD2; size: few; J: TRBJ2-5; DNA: TGTGCCAGTAGTCAACAACTAGCGAGTCAAGAGACCCAGTACTTC; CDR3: CASSQQLASQETQYF
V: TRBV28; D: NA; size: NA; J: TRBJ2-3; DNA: TGTGCCAGCAGTTTGGTTAGGCAGTTCACAGATACGCAGTATTTT; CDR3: CASSLVRQFTDTQYF
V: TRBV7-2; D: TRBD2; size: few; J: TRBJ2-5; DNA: TGTGCCAGCAGCTCCAGGGCAGCGGGGGAGGTACAAGAGACCCAGTACTTC; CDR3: CASSSRAAGEVQETQYF
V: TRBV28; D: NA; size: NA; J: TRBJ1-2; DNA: TGTGCCAGCAGTGCCCCTGATCAGGGTTCAGTTGGCTACACCTTC; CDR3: CASSAPDQGSVGYTF
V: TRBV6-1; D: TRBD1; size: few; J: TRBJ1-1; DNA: TGTGCCTGCCGGGACAGATTCCCCGGAGGACTAGGGAACACTGAAGCTTTCTTT; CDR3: CACRDRFPGGLGNTEAFF
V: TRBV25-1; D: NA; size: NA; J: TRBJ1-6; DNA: TGTGCCAGCAGCAGGGAGGGCAGACGAACGTATAATTCACCCCTCCACTTT; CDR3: CASSREGRRTYNSPLHF
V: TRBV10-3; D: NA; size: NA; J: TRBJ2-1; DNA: TGTGCCATCAGTGAGCCAACCAACAGGGCCTACAATGAGCAGTTCTTC; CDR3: CAISEPTNRAYNEQFF
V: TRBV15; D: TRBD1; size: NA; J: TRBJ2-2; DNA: TGTGCCACCAGCCCAGGTCGGGACAGGGTCGTCGGGGAGCTGTTTTTT; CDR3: CATSPGRDRVVGELFF
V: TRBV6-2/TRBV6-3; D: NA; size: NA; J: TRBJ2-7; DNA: TGTGCCAGCAGCGTAGCGGCGAGTGAGCAGTACTTC; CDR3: CASSVAASEQYF
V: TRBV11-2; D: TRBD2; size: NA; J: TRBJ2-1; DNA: TGTGCCAGCAGCCCGTTAGCGGGAGGGCACGGTGAGCAGTTCTTC; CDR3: CASSPLAGGHGEQFF
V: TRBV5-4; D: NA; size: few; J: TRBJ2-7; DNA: TGTGCCAGCAGCTCACCCACGGGGGTTTACGAGCAGTACTTC; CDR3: CASSSPTGVYEQYF
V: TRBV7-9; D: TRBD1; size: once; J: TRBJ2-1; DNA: TGTGCCAGCAGCTTAGTTTCTGGGACAGGGTCCTACAATGAGCAGTTCTTC; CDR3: CASSLVSGTGSYNEQFF
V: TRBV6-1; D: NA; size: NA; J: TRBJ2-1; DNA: TGTGCCAGCAGGGGGTACCGGGACAATGAGCAGTTCTTC; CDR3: CASRGYRDNEQFF
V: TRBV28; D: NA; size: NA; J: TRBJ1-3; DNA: TGTGCCAGCAGCGCACCGGGGATATCTGGAAACACCATATATTTT; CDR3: CASSAPGISGNTIYF
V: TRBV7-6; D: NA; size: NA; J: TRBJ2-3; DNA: TGTGCCAGCAGCTCCCCGGGCAGCACAGATACGCAGTATTTT; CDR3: CASSSPGSTDTQYF
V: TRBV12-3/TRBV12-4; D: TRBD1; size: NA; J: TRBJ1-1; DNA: TGTGCCAGCAGTTTACTTCAGGGGGAGGCTGAAGCTTTCTTT; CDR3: CASSLLQGEAEAFF
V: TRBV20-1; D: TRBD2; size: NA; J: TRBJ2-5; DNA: TGCAGTGCTAGAAGCGGGAACCAAGAGACCCAGTACTTC; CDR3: CSARSGNQETQYF
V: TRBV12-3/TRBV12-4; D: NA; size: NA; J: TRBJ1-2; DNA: TGTGCCAGCACTGAGGGGGGGGGTGACTATGGCTACACCTTC; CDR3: CASTEGGGDYGYTF
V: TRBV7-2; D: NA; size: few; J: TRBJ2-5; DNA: TGTGCCAGCAGCATGGCCAAGGGGGGCCGGGAGACCCAGTACTTC; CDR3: CASSMAKGGRETQYF
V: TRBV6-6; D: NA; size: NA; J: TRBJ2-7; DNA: TGTGCCAGCCGGAAGTTAGCGACGCGCTACGAGCAGTACTTC; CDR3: CASRKLATRYEQYF
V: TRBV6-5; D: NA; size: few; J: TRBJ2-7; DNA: TGTGCCAGCAGTTACTCGTATGATGACCGCCCGGGGTACGAGCAGTACTTC; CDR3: CASSYSYDDRPGYEQYF
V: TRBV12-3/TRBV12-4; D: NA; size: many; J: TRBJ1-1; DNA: TGTGCCAGCAGTTTCTGGTACAGAAATAGAGACAGTGCAAATAGCGGCACTGAAGCTTTCTTT; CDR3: CASSFWYRNRDSANSGTEAFF
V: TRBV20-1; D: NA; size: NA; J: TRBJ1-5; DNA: TGCAGTGCTAACTCAGGCGGCAATCAGCCCCAGCATTTT; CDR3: CSANSGGNQPQHF
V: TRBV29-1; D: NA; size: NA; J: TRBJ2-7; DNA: TGCAGCGTTGAGAGTACAGCCTCCTACGAGCAGTACTTC; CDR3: CSVESTASYEQYF
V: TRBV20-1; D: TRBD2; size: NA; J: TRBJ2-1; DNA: TGCAGTGCTAGCTCTAGCGGGAGAGGGGGCACCTACAATGAGCAGTTCTTC; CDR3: CSASSSGRGGTYNEQFF
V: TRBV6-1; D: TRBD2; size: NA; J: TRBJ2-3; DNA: TGTGCCAGCAGCCGAACTAGCGGGGGGTCTAGCACAGATACGCAGTATTTT; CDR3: CASSRTSGGSSTDTQYF
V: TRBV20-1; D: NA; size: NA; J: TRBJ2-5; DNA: TGCAGTGCTAGATCCCCGACAAGCCAAGAGACCCAGTACTTC; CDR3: CSARSPTSQETQYF
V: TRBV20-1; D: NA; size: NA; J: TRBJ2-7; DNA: TGCAGTGCCGCGACATGGGGCAACCACTACGAGCAGTACTTC; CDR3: CSAATWGNHYEQYF
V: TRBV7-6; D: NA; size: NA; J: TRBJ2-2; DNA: TGTGCCAGCAGCTTATCCTATCGCACCGGGGAGCTGTTTTTT; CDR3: CASSLSYRTGELFF
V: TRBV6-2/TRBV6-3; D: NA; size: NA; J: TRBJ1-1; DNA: TGTGCCAGCAGTTCTCATTTCAGGGGCGACACTGAAGCTTTCTTT; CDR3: CASSSHFRGDTEAFF
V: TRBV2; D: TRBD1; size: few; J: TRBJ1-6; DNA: TGTGCCAGCACCTCGACAGGGATGGGGTCACCCCTCCACTTT; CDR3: CASTSTGMGSPLHF
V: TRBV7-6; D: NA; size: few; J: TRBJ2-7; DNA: TGTGCCAGCAGCCAACCCCCCTCCTACGAGCAGTACTTC; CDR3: CASSQPPSYEQYF
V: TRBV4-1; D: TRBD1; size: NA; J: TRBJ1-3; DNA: TGCGCCAGCAGCCGTGGGACAGGTGGCCTCTCTGGAAACACCATATATTTT; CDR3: CASSRGTGGLSGNTIYF
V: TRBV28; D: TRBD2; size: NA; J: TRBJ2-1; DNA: TGTGCCAGCAGTGACCATAGCGGGAGCTCCTACAATGAGCAGTTCTTC; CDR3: CASSDHSGSSYNEQFF
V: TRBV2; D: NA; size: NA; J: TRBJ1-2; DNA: TGTGCCAGCAGGGGGACCTTCTTAAGCGGCTACACCTTC; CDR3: CASRGTFLSGYTF
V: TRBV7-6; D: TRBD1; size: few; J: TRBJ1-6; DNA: TGTGCCAGCAGCTTCTGGGACAGAGATAATTCACCCCTCCACTTT; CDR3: CASSFWDRDNSPLHF
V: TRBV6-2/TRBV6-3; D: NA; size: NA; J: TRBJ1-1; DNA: TGTGCCAGCAGTTACCGGGGGACGAACACTGAAGCTTTCTTT; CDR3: CASSYRGTNTEAFF
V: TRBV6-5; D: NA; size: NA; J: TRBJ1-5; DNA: TGTGCCAGCAGTTCTTCAGAGTGGACCCGCACTCGTCAGCCCCAGCATTTT; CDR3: CASSSSEWTRTRQPQHF
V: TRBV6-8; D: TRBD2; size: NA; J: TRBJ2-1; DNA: TGTGCCAGCGTTTTAGCGGGGGGCGTCTACAATGAGCAGTTCTTC; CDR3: CASVLAGGVYNEQFF
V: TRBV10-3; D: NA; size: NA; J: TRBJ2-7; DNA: TGTGCCATCAGTGGGGGGCTCCCCTCCTTATACGAGCAGTACTTC; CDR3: CAISGGLPSLYEQYF
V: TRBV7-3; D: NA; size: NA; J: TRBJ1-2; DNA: TGTGCCAGCAGCCCTCGACAGTATAACTATGGCTACACCTTC; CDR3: CASSPRQYNYGYTF
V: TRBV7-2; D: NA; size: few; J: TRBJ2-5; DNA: TGTGCCAGCAGCTTAGCAGTGGGAAGAACCCAGTACTTC; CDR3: CASSLAVGRTQYF
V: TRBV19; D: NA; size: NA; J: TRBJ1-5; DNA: TGTGCCAGTACCGCACCGGAACAGTTCAATCAGCCCCAGCATTTT; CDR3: CASTAPEQFNQPQHF
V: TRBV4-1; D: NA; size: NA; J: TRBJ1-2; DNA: TGCGCCAGCAGCCCAAAAGGGACACATTATGGCTACACCTTC; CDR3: CASSPKGTHYGYTF
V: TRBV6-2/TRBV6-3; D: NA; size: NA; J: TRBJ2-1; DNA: TGTGCCAGCAAACGAGGGGGTTCAACCTACAATGAGCAGTTCTTC; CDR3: CASKRGGSTYNEQFF
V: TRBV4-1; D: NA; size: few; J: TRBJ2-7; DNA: TGCGCCAGCAGCCAAGATCCCTTGGGTACTGCCTACGAGCAGTACTTC; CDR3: CASSQDPLGTAYEQYF
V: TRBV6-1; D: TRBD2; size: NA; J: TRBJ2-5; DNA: TGTGCCAGCAGTGTAGTTAGCGGGGACCAAGAGACCCAGTACTTC; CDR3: CASSVVSGDQETQYF